The following is a T cell receptor (beta chain) sequence with its context. The germline V gene encodes CDR1 LGHNA and CDR2 YNFKEQ. Trimming shortened V by 5 bases and J by 8 bases, and 13 bases separated the two germline ends. The CDR3 loop spans 12 amino acids. The data are from a study of PD-1 blockade in classical Hodgkin lymphoma. The method was immunoSEQ multiplex PCR; TCRdb's version includes in-frame clones alone and lacks a portion of them. The repertoire holds 110,000 or so clones, with approximately 89% as singletons. The time point here: cycle 4 day 1 (C4D1), after 5 to 7 weeks of nivolumab. With no exception, relapse followed autologous stem cell transplantation in all patients, and brentuximab vedotin exposure varied.

This sequence originates from a human donor with classical Hodgkin lymphoma. Sequences were derived from peripheral blood mononuclear cells (PBMCs), sampled before the fourth cycle of nivolumab. This chain links TRBV4-2 with TRBJ2-7, with D perhaps given as TRBD1 or TRBD2 (5 bases each). CDR3 DNA: TGTGCCAGCAGCTTCCGGACGGGGCAGCAGTACTTC. Translated, it gives CASSFRTGQQYF.